This T cell receptor beta chain is drawn from a study of CXCR3-negative and CXCR3-positive naive CD8 T cells. The authors made the TRB cDNA libraries by 5' RACE using UMI labels. Reanalyzing the 5' RACE reads, TCRdb keeps one entry per CDR3 protein, without DNA. This sample carries about 43,000 distinct CDR3 sequences, with approximately 11% going to the ten biggest clones. Broader study findings: Across naive subsets, surface CD5 expression was comparable, and TCR strength was inferred from properties of the TRB CDR3. Both naive subsets had comparably high diversity; memory CD8+ cells much lower. TRBV-TRBJ usage was alike in naive CXCR3-negative and CXCR3-positive cells but differed in memory cells.

CDR3 length equals 15 residues. The germline V gene encodes CDR1 DFQATT and CDR2 SNEGSKA (reference sequence). Triplicate approximately 280,000-cell sorts were made of each CD8+ T cell subset. Concerning this clonotype: Its antigen is currently unknown.

This chain connects TRBV20-1 to TRBJ1-1; the D gene TCRdb calls, TRBD1, cannot be checked with no DNA. The receptor's source is a human donor in good health. Some clones in this sample may be carry-over from other donors' samples. The source material was memory CD8+ T cells from blood. The CDR3 spells CSASSREAPNTEAFF.